The 24 T cell receptor beta chains below were found in one sample sequenced in a study of T cell responses to AZD1222 COVID-19 vaccine. Sequencing used immunoSEQ multiplex PCR; TCRdb keeps in-frame clones, though not all of them. Of about 110,000 clones detected, about 85% appear once; the ten largest clones hold about 5%. The sample was peripheral blood, taken 28 days after the second AZD1222 dose. These receptors all stem from an adult who received the AZD1222 COVID-19 vaccine.

The chain has TRBV7-6 and TRBJ2-5; D remains unclear. CDR1 SGHVS and CDR2 FNYEAQ come from the germline V gene. The CDR3 is made up of 16 amino acids. V was clipped by 4 bases and J by 5 bases, with 20 bases between them. The CDR3 coding sequence is TGTGCCAGCAGCTCTACTCAGAGTGGGATTCTCGAGACCCAGTACTTC. Translated, it gives CASSSTQSGILETQYF. Variable domain in full (rest from reference TRBV7-6 and TRBJ2-5): GAGVSQSPRYKVTKRGQDVALRCDPISGHVSLYWYRQALGQGPEFLTYFNYEAQQDKSGLPNDRFSAERPEGSISTLTIQRTEQRDSAMYRCASSSTQSGILETQYFGPGTRLLVL.

The rearrangement uses TRBV18 and TRBJ1-5, with 10 bases fitting TRBD1. Trimming at V came to 6 bases and at J to 4 bases, leaving 3 bases not matched to a gene. Per germline, CDR1 KGHSH and CDR2 LQKENI. The CDR3 runs to 14 residues. The CDR3 DNA reads TGTGCCAGCTCCGGGACAGGGGCGAATCAGCCCCAGCATTTT. Its translation is CASSGTGANQPQHF.

This sequence joins TRBV7-2 and TRBJ1-1; D uncertain. Per germline, CDR1 SGHTA and CDR2 FQGNSA. The CDR3 runs 15 residues. Trimming took 1 base from V and 1 from J, leaving 10 bases between them. The CDR3: CASSLGGVANTEAFF. The CDR3 DNA sequence: TGTGCCAGCAGCTTAGGTGGGGTTGCGAACACTGAAGCTTTCTTT. The full variable domain, rest sourced from reference TRBV7-2 and TRBJ1-1, is GAGVSQSPSNKVTEKGKDVELRCDPISGHTALYWYRQSLGQGLEFLIYFQGNSAPDKSGLPSDRFSAERTGGSVSTLTIQRTQQEDSAVYLCASSLGGVANTEAFFGQGTRLTVV.

The DNA for the CDR3 is TGTGCCAGTAGACCCCTGGACAGGGCGGTCGGGGAGCTGTTTTTT. It codes for CASRPLDRAVGELFF. The chain has TRBV19 and TRBJ2-2, with 8 bases that match TRBD1. The CDR3 runs to 15 residues. The germline V gene encodes CDR1 LNHDA and CDR2 SQIVND (reference sequence). J gave up 7 bases and V 6 bases, and 10 bases lay outside the gene matches.

The chain links TRBV7-9 to TRBJ1-5; D possibly corresponds to TRBD1 (6 bases). The CDR3 has 13 amino acids. Germline CDR1 is SEHNR and CDR2 is FQNEAQ (reference sequence). Trimming stripped 5 bases from V and 4 bases from J, with 9 bases between. The CDR3 nucleotides read TGTGCCAGCAGCCGGACAGAGAATCAGCCCCAGCATTTT. Its protein is CASSRTENQPQHF.

The chain carries TRBV19 and TRBJ1-2, with D possibly being TRBD1 (6 bases). The CDR3 length is 14 residues. V was trimmed by 6 bases and J by 2 bases, leaving 13 bases between them. Germline CDR1 reads LNHDA; CDR2 reads SQIVND (reference sequence). CDR3 residues: CASSQQGTNYGYTF. CDR3 bases: TGTGCCAGTAGCCAACAGGGAACGAACTATGGCTACACCTTC.

The chain uses TRBV11-3 and TRBJ1-1; D possibly corresponds to TRBD1 (5 bases). CDR1 is SGHNT, CDR2 YENEEA, per germline. This CDR3 has 13 residues. V was trimmed by 5 bases and J by 1 base, leaving 8 bases between them. CDR3: CASSPTGNTEAFF. DNA of the CDR3: TGTGCCAGCAGCCCTACAGGGAACACTGAAGCTTTCTTT.

This clone was found a few times. The chain recombines TRBV4-2 with TRBJ2-5; tentatively, D is TRBD2 (6 bases). CDR1 and CDR2 from the germline V gene are LGHNA and YNFKEQ. The length of the CDR3 is 15 residues. The germline V and J ends were trimmed by 0 bases and 4 bases, with 12 bases remaining between them. In DNA form, the CDR3 reads TGTGCCAGCAGCCAAGATCTGGAGGGTCCAGAGACCCAGTACTTC. This sequence encodes CASSQDLEGPETQYF.

The chain combines TRBV3-1 (or the pseudogene TRBV3-2) with TRBJ2-7, with 7 positions matching TRBD1. J gave up 7 bases and V 1 base, and 7 bases lay outside the gene matches. Germline loops: CDR1 LGHDT, CDR2 YNNKEL (reference sequence). There are 14 residues in the CDR3. The chain's CDR3 is CASSQGRGIWEQYF. CDR3 coding DNA: TGTGCCAGCAGCCAAGGCAGGGGGATATGGGAGCAGTACTTC.

This chain joins TRBV7-8 and TRBJ1-2; D is ambiguous. Germline V gene sequence: CDR1 SGHVS, CDR2 FQNEAQ. The V end was cut by 1 base, the J end by 4 bases, with 7 bases between. The CDR3 has 13 amino acids. CDR3 in DNA: TGTGCCAGCAGCTTAGAGCAAGCCTATGGCTACACCTTC. It codes for CASSLEQAYGYTF.

The chain joins TRBV7-2 to TRBJ1-1; possible D gene TRBD1, 5 bases. V was clipped by 1 base and J by 2 bases, with 14 bases between them. Germline V gene data show CDR1 as SGHTA and CDR2 as FQGNSA. The CDR3 sequence is 16 residues long. CDR3 sequence reads: CASSLGWRQGNTEAFF. CDR3 bases: TGTGCCAGCAGCTTAGGATGGCGGCAGGGAAACACTGAAGCTTTCTTT.

The rearrangement uses TRBV6-6 and TRBJ2-7; 7 positions match TRBD1. The CDR3 loop spans 17 amino acids. Germline V lookup: CDR1 MNHNY, CDR2 SVGAGI (reference sequence). J lost 1 base, V lost 5 bases, and 14 bases had no gene match. Here the CDR3 reads CASSQEEGAVGSYEQYF. The CDR3 nucleotides read TGTGCCAGCAGTCAGGAAGAGGGGGCGGTCGGTTCCTACGAGCAGTACTTC.

The chain couples TRBV6-6 to TRBJ2-5; D not certain. The CDR3 totals 12 residues. Trimming left V 2 bases short and J 7 bases short, with 8 bases between. Germline V gene data show CDR1 as MNHNY and CDR2 as SVGAGI (reference sequence). The CDR3 nucleotides are TGTGCCAGCAGTTACGGGGTCGGGACCCAGTACTTC. It codes for CASSYGVGTQYF.

V usage is TRBV30 and J usage is TRBJ1-5; tentative D call: TRBD1 (6 bases). Germline assignment: CDR1 GTSNPN and CDR2 SVGIG (reference sequence). The CDR3 is 17 residues long. The CDR3 spells CALARGSGSHSNQPQHF. For the CDR3, the DNA is TGTGCATTGGCCAGGGGCAGCGGGTCTCATAGCAATCAGCCCCAGCATTTT.

The chain links TRBV4-1 to TRBJ1-2; 7 bases are a match to TRBD1. This CDR3 region has 15 residues. The germline CDR1 and CDR2 sequences are MGHRA and YSYEKL. The V and J ends lost 1 base and 8 bases, in that order; junction bases with no gene match: 10. The chain's CDR3 is CASSQGGRGLTGYTF. CDR3 coding DNA: TGCGCCAGCAGCCAAGGGGGAAGGGGGCTTACGGGCTACACCTTC.

The CDR3 DNA follows: TGTGCCAGTAGTATGGACGGAAGTTTTTCCTACGAGCAGTACTTC. Protein product: CASSMDGSFSYEQYF. The chain combines TRBV19 with TRBJ2-7; D is uncertain. V was shortened by 3 bases and J by 1 base, with 13 bases between the two germline ends. Germline CDR1 is LNHDA and CDR2 is SQIVND (reference sequence). The CDR3 sequence is 15 residues long.

The chain links TRBV6-5 to TRBJ2-3; D uncertain. Between the trimmed V and J ends, which lost 7 bases and 5 bases, there was a span of 10 bases. CDR3 length equals 12 residues. Per the germline V gene, CDR1 is MNHEY and CDR2 is SVGAGI. The CDR3 DNA reads as TGTGCCAGCAACAAACTTGGAGATACGCAGTATTTT. Protein: CASNKLGDTQYF.

This clone has a single count. The V gene is TRBV9, the J gene TRBJ2-1; D is ambiguous. CDR1 SGDLS and CDR2 YYNGEE come from the germline V gene. The CDR3 has 13 amino acids. V shed 0 bases and J shed 4 bases, with 5 bases lying between them. The CDR3 DNA follows: TGTGCCAGCAGCGTAGGGGCATACAATGAGCAGTTCTTC. It codes for CASSVGAYNEQFF.

In this sample, this clone turned up a few times. V gene TRBV19 combines with J gene TRBJ2-7; TRBD1 matches 8 bases. CDR1 LNHDA and CDR2 SQIVND come from the germline V gene (reference sequence). This CDR3 region has 13 residues. Trimming removed 5 bases from V and 6 bases from J; junction bases left unmatched: 6. The DNA of the CDR3 is TGTGCCAGTAGTCGCGGACAGGGTCCCGAGCAGTACTTC. This gives the protein CASSRGQGPEQYF.

The CDR3 DNA sequence: TGTGCCAGCACTCGGGACAGGGGCCGGGATACGCAGTATTTT. Translation gives CASTRDRGRDTQYF. The genes are TRBV7-9 and TRBJ2-3, with 10 bases identical to TRBD1. Germline CDR1 reads SEHNR; CDR2 reads FQNEAQ (reference sequence). The CDR3 consists of 14 residues. The V gene end was trimmed by 7 bases and the J gene end by 6 bases; junction bases not matched to a gene: 7.

The chain carries TRBV11-3 and TRBJ2-3; 7 bases map to TRBD2. V trimming: 5 bases; J trimming: 0 bases; junction bases outside the gene matches: 2. Germline V CDR1 and CDR2: SGHNT, YENEEA. This CDR3 is 14 amino acids long. CDR3 protein: CASSRGVSTDTQYF. The CDR3, as DNA: TGTGCCAGCAGCCGGGGGGTTAGCACAGATACGCAGTATTTT.

The V and J genes are TRBV7-2 and TRBJ1-5; no firm D call. The germline V and J ends were trimmed by 0 bases and 4 bases, with 4 bases remaining between them. Per the germline V gene, CDR1 is SGHTA and CDR2 is FQGNSA. The CDR3 is made up of 13 amino acids. CDR3 nucleotide sequence: TGTGCCAGCAGCTTAGCTTATAATCAGCCCCAGCATTTT. Translated: CASSLAYNQPQHF.

This chain uses TRBV6-6 with TRBJ2-2, with no clear D. Germline values: CDR1 MNHNY, CDR2 SVGAGI (reference sequence). V shed 0 bases and J shed 7 bases, with 3 bases lying between them. The CDR3 runs 12 residues. The CDR3 DNA reads TGTGCCAGCAGTTACTCCAACGGGGAGCTGTTTTTT. Translation gives CASSYSNGELFF.

This clone was counted only a few times. The chain couples TRBV5-4 to TRBJ1-1; D not certain. V dropped 4 bases and J dropped 1 base, with 11 bases sitting between them. This CDR3 is built from 14 residues. From germline, CDR1 is SGHNT and CDR2 YYREEE (reference sequence). The CDR3 sequence is CASSPSVTNTEAFF. For the CDR3, the DNA is TGTGCCAGCAGCCCCTCGGTGACGAACACTGAAGCTTTCTTT. Combining the CDR3 with reference TRBV5-4 and TRBJ1-1 gives the whole variable domain ETGVTQSPTHLIKTRGQQVTLRCSSQSGHNTVSWYQQALGQGPQFIFQYYREEENGRGNFPPRFSGLQFPNYSSELNVNALELDDSALYLCASSPSVTNTEAFFGQGTRLTVV.